Below are 6 T cell receptor beta chains sequenced from a single sample in a study of shared clonotypes between healthy human individuals. The repertoire was sequenced with immunoSEQ multiplex PCR; TCRdb's copy has only in-frame clones and lacks some. The sample holds 850,000 to 1,200,000 clones, approximately 68% seen once. Material: memory CD4+ T cells sorted from blood. Regarding subset: CD45RA-negative fraction. The receptors come from a man aged 18 to 35 in good health.

This chain links TRBV11-3 with TRBJ2-3, with D possibly TRBD2 on 6 matching bases. V gave up 8 bases and J gave up 2 bases, with 17 bases separating them. Germline V CDR1 and CDR2: SGHNT, YENEEA. The CDR3 spans 15 residues. For the CDR3, the DNA is TGTGCCAGCGGTCTGGAGGGACGGAACACAGATACGCAGTATTTT. Amino acid sequence: CASGLEGRNTDTQYF.

The chain has TRBV6-5 and TRBJ2-3; D remains unclear. Trimming removed 6 bases from V and 6 bases from J, with 7 bases in between. The CDR3 consists of 11 residues. From germline, CDR1 is MNHEY and CDR2 SVGAGI. The CDR3 spells CASSRQDTQYF. CDR3 nucleotides: TGTGCCAGCAGCCGCCAGGATACGCAGTATTTT.

The chain carries TRBV11-2 and TRBJ2-7; 8 bases fit TRBD1. V trimming: 4 bases; J trimming: 6 bases; junction bases outside the gene matches: 5. Germline values: CDR1 SGHAT, CDR2 FQNNGV. There are 13 residues in the CDR3. CDR3 nucleotide sequence: TGTGCCAGCAGCTGGACAGGGATGGGCGAGCAGTACTTC. This gives the protein CASSWTGMGEQYF. The entire variable domain, with the rest obtained from reference TRBV11-2 and TRBJ2-7, is as follows: EAGVAQSPRYKIIEKRQSVAFWCNPISGHATLYWYQQILGQGPKLLIQFQNNGVVDDSQLPKDRFSAERLKGVDSTLKIQPAKLEDSAVYLCASSWTGMGEQYFGPGTRLTVT.

The chain is built from TRBV6-5 and TRBJ1-1, with D perhaps matching TRBD1 (5 bases). V gave up 4 bases and J gave up 8 bases, with 11 bases separating them. CDR3 size: 12 residues. The germline CDR1 and CDR2 sequences are MNHEY and SVGAGI. The CDR3 DNA reads TGTGCCAGCAGTTCCGGGACCAAGGAAGCTTTCTTT. It specifies CASSSGTKEAFF.

The chain couples TRBV2 to TRBJ2-2; 9 bases line up with TRBD1. Germline-derived CDR1 and CDR2 are SNHLY and FYNNEI. The CDR3 has 15 residues. Trimming cost V 8 bases and J 4 bases; bases outside gene matches: 8. CDR3 amino acids: CASQGQGGATGELFF. CDR3 DNA sequence: TGTGCCAGCCAGGGACAGGGTGGTGCCACCGGGGAGCTGTTTTTT. Based on the CDR3 plus reference TRBV2 and TRBJ2-2, the full variable domain is EPEVTQTPSHQVTQMGQEVILRCVPISNHLYFYWYRQILGQKVEFLVSFYNNEISEKSEIFDDQFSVERPDGSNFTLKIRSTKLEDSAMYFCASQGQGGATGELFFGEGSRLTVL.

The chain couples TRBV19 to TRBJ1-2, with D unresolved. The V end was cut by 7 bases, the J end by 4 bases, with 13 bases between. Germline V gene data show CDR1 as LNHDA and CDR2 as SQIVND (reference sequence). This CDR3 has 13 amino acids. This chain's CDR3 is CASTKEKGYGYTF. CDR3 DNA: TGTGCCAGTACCAAAGAAAAGGGCTATGGCTACACCTTC.